What follows describes a single T cell receptor beta chain. What it recognizes is unknown. A clone one base away is much larger, so this may be a read error. The conserved closing phenylalanine or tryptophan is absent in this CDR3, likely reflecting a read error. The CDR3 spans 11 residues. The V and J ends lost 6 bases and 10 bases respectively, with 15 bases between them. Germline V gives CDR1 DFQATT, CDR2 SNEGSKA (reference sequence). This sample stems from a study of T-cell reconstitution after alpha-beta-depleted transplantation in children. Regarding the study as a whole: A year had passed since transplant, and T-cell counts and diversity by then came mostly from newly produced T cells.

The library targeted TCRbeta and was prepared with unique molecular identifiers. MiXCR, applied by TCRdb to the PCR reads, yields one record per CDR3 protein. The table lists 580,000 or so distinct CDR3 sequences, approximately 22% of them singletons. Source: PBMCs, mostly from graft donor cells, taken 360 days after TCRalphabeta/CD19-depleted stem cell transplant. This TCR derives from a boy younger than two who had a stem cell transplant for acute myeloid leukemia, so the T cells may come from the graft donor. This chain joins TRBV20-1 and TRBJ1-1; D possibly corresponds to TRBD1 (5 bases). The CDR3 spells CSAPTVRGAFC. The CDR3 region has the DNA TGCAGTGCCCCGACAGTACGGGGAGCTTTCTGT.